Below, 28 T cell receptor beta chains from the same sample are listed, as sequenced in a study of molecular identifiers for immune sequencing clone quantification. TCRdb redid the calling of the PCR reads with MiXCR, one entry per CDR3 protein. The sample has more than 450,000 distinct CDR3 sequences; 20% to 25% are singletons. Material: naive CD8+ T cells from blood, with Jurkat cell RNA spiked in. Documented subset: FACS-sorted CD8+CD4-CCR7+CD45RA+ naive T cells. These receptors all come from a human donor in good health. Some libraries in this study had Jurkat cell RNA spiked in.

This clonotype came up many times. The chain combines TRBV28 with TRBJ1-4, with D perhaps matching TRBD1 (5 bases). Trimming took 6 bases from V and 5 from J, leaving 13 bases between them. Looked up from germline, CDR1 is MDHEN and CDR2 is SYDVKM. This CDR3 contains 14 residues. The CDR3 reads CASSPGAPNEKLFF. CDR3 nucleotide sequence: TGTGCCAGCAGCCCCGGGGCCCCAAATGAAAAACTGTTTTTT.

Ten or more counts support this clonotype. One end of the junction is discordant with germline, which a read error may explain. The CDR3 DNA is TGTGCCAGCACCTCCGCTACAGCCTACGAACAGTACTTC. Residues: CASTSATAYEQYF. The chain is built from TRBV2 and TRBJ2-7; D gene unclear. CDR1 is SNHLY and CDR2 is FYNNEI in the germline V gene. The CDR3 has 13 amino acids.

This clonotype turned up a few times. The chain employs TRBV3-1 and TRBJ1-1; tentatively, D is TRBD1 (5 bases). The CDR3 sequence is 19 residues long. Germline V gives CDR1 LGHDT, CDR2 YNNKEL (reference sequence). V lost 1 base, J lost 1 base, and 22 bases lay in between. This CDR3 is CASSQGPFTGLLQNTEAFF. The CDR3 DNA reads as TGTGCCAGCAGCCAAGGTCCCTTTACAGGATTGTTACAGAACACTGAAGCTTTCTTT.

A few counts support this clonotype. Written as DNA, the CDR3 is TGTGCCAGCAGCCCCCTAGTATCTAGCACAGATACGCAGTATTTT. As protein: CASSPLVSSTDTQYF. The chain joins TRBV9 to TRBJ2-3; D not certain. Germline V gene lookup returns CDR1 SGDLS and CDR2 YYNGEE. The V and J ends lost 4 bases and 0 bases respectively, with 12 bases between them. The CDR3 has 15 amino acids.

This clonotype was counted between two and nine times. The CDR3 loop reads CASSCRDRNTEAFF. As DNA, the CDR3 is TGTGCCAGCAGCTGCCGGGACAGGAACACTGAAGCTTTCTTT. The chain couples TRBV5-7 to TRBJ1-1; the match to TRBD1 covers 7 bases. TRBV5-7 is an ORF, with its function uncertain. This CDR3 spans 14 amino acids. V shed 3 bases and J 1 base; nucleotides not matched to a gene: 3.

As regards this clonotype: A much more abundant neighbour one base away suggests this may be a read error. The V call is TRBV21-1, the J call TRBJ1-1; the tabulated D call, TRBD1, remains unverified against the DNA. TRBV21-1 represents a pseudogene. The CDR3 sequence is 14 residues long. Here the CDR3 reads CARTSRGMNTEAFF. CDR3 sequence (DNA): TGTGCCCGCACCTCCAGGGGGATGAACACTGAAGCTTTCTTT.

A remark on this clonotype: This CDR3 fails to terminate in the conserved phenylalanine or tryptophan, so it likely reflects a read error. The V and J genes are TRBV6-2 or TRBV6-3 and TRBJ2-7; either TRBD1 or TRBD2 may supply D (5 bases each). The CDR3 loop spans 14 amino acids. The V gene's germline CDR1 is MNHEY and CDR2 SVGEGT. V lost 6 bases and J lost 2, with 14 bases in between. The CDR3 spells CASSYGTPTYEQYL. The CDR3, as DNA: TGTGCCAGCAGCTATGGGACCCCCACCTACGAGCAGTACCTC.

The gene calls are TRBV12-3 or TRBV12-4 and TRBJ1-5; D remains unclear. The CDR3 spans 14 residues. The germline V and J ends were trimmed by 3 bases and 6 bases, with 12 bases remaining between them. CDR3 region: CASSFTAGSQPQHF. DNA of the CDR3: TGTGCCAGCAGTTTTACCGCGGGCAGTCAGCCCCAGCATTTT.

To note about this clonotype: Being one base from a much bigger clone, this may be a read error. This sequence joins TRBV25-1 and TRBJ1-1; 7 positions agree with TRBD1. This CDR3 spans 13 amino acids. The germline V gene has CDR1 MGHDK and CDR2 SYGVNS. Here the CDR3 reads CANSGAGGTEAFF. As DNA, the CDR3 is TGTGCCAACAGTGGAGCAGGGGGGACTGAAGCTTTCTTT.

This chain joins TRBV28 and TRBJ2-7; 7 nucleotides agree with TRBD2. The J segment lost 7 bases and the V segment lost 7 bases, leaving 16 bases of the junction unmatched. Germline lookup yields CDR1 MDHEN and CDR2 SYDVKM. This CDR3 comprises 15 residues. In DNA form, the CDR3 reads TGTGCCAGCACTGCCTGGGGGGGAGCCCCTTCTGAGCAGTACTTC. It is translated as CASTAWGGAPSEQYF.

This clonotype was seen just once. The chain employs TRBV4-1 and TRBJ1-2; TRBD1 might be the D (5 bases). CDR3 size: 18 residues. The germline V gene has CDR1 MGHRA and CDR2 YSYEKL. V was pared by 0 bases and J by 0 bases, with 17 bases between. CDR3 sequence reads: CASSQERRMDITNYGYTF. In DNA, the CDR3 is TGCGCCAGCAGCCAAGAACGAAGAATGGACATAACTAACTATGGCTACACCTTC.

This clonotype occurred many times. The chain's CDR3 is CASSPGTAFNEQFF. The CDR3 DNA is TGCGCCAGCAGCCCCGGGACAGCTTTCAATGAGCAGTTCTTC. This chain links TRBV4-3 with TRBJ2-1, with TRBD1 identical over 7 bases. The V and J ends lost 4 bases and 6 bases, in that order; junction bases with no gene match: 6. The CDR3 contains 14 residues. The germline V gene has CDR1 LGHNA and CDR2 YSLEER.

This clonotype was picked up a small number of times. One junction end does not reproduce the germline sequence, and a read error may be involved. V usage is TRBV20-1 and J usage is TRBJ2-3; TRBD2 agrees at 8 bases. This CDR3 spans 16 amino acids. The germline V gene encodes CDR1 DFQATT and CDR2 SNEGSKA (reference sequence). As DNA, the CDR3 is TGCAGCGCTATAAGAACGGGGGGGCCCCCTACAGATACGCAGTATTTT. It codes for CSAIRTGGPPTDTQYF.

This clonotype appeared many times. V gene TRBV2 combines with J gene TRBJ2-5; TRBD2 matches at 14 bases. From germline, CDR1 is SNHLY and CDR2 FYNNEI. The CDR3 totals 15 residues. The ends lost 4 bases at V and 3 bases at J; junction bases unmatched: 1. CDR3 sequence: CASSGGLAGEETQYF. The CDR3 DNA is TGTGCCAGCAGTGGGGGACTAGCGGGAGAAGAGACCCAGTACTTC.

At least ten counts were recorded for this clonotype. The CDR3 loop reads CASSSLGAGRGSDTQYF. CDR3 DNA: TGTGCCAGCAGTTCCCTTGGGGCGGGTCGGGGGTCAGATACGCAGTATTTT. The chain carries TRBV6-6 and TRBJ2-3; D may be TRBD2 (6 bases). This CDR3 comprises 17 residues. Trimming took 4 bases from V and 4 from J, leaving 21 bases between them. Germline CDR1 is MNHNY and CDR2 is SVGAGI (reference sequence).

On this clonotype: This sequence may be a read error, since a much larger clone differs from it by one base. The chain employs TRBV30 and TRBJ2-2; a weak D match, TRBD2 (6 bases). V lost 4 bases, J lost 4 bases, and 7 bases lay in between. The germline V gene encodes CDR1 GTSNPN and CDR2 SVGIG (reference sequence). There are 12 residues in the CDR3. CDR3 DNA sequence: TGTGCCTGGATGGGGGGCACCGGGGAGCTGTTTTTT. It translates to CAWMGGTGELFF.

This clonotype was observed at least ten times. The chain links TRBV25-1 to TRBJ2-7; 8 bases are a match to TRBD1. V lost 8 bases to trimming and J lost 4 bases; unmatched junction nucleotides: 19. Germline CDR1 reads MGHDK; CDR2 reads SYGVNS. CDR3 length: 17 residues. The CDR3 bases are TGTGCCAGCGCAGGGGGCTCGCGGCATAAAAATGGGTACGAGCAGTACTTC. Its translation is CASAGGSRHKNGYEQYF.

Points on this clonotype: This may be a read error: a much more frequent sequence differs by one nucleotide. The chain has TRBV4-1 and TRBJ1-4; D is undetermined. V gave up 1 base and J gave up 3 bases, with 9 bases separating them. CDR1 and CDR2 (germline): MGHRA, YSYEKL. The CDR3 is made up of 15 amino acids. This CDR3 reads CASSQAGAPNEKLFF. For the CDR3, the DNA is TGCGCCAGCAGCCAAGCGGGCGCACCTAATGAAAAACTGTTTTTT.

The chain recombines TRBV6-1 with TRBJ1-5; D might be TRBD1 (5 bases). The CDR3 length is 15 residues. Germline assignment: CDR1 MNHNS and CDR2 SASEGT. Trimming shortened V by 5 bases and J by 7 bases, and 18 bases separated the two germline ends. CDR3 sequence reads: CASSPLGGALQPQHF. The CDR3 nucleotides read TGTGCCAGCAGTCCTCTTGGAGGGGCTCTCCAGCCCCAGCATTTT.

This clonotype came up a few times. The chain recombines TRBV29-1 with TRBJ2-7, with 8 bases matching TRBD1. In germline, CDR1 is SQVTM, CDR2 ANQGSEA. V lost 7 bases and J lost 3; bases outside the gene matches: 8. The CDR3 has 13 residues. CDR3 nucleotides: TGCAGCGGGACAGGGAATTCTATCTACGAGCAGTACTTC. Amino acids: CSGTGNSIYEQYF.

This clonotype occurred many times. The chain uses TRBV27 and TRBJ2-7, with unresolved D. The V and J ends lost 3 bases and 2 bases respectively, with 8 bases between them. Germline lookup yields CDR1 MNHEY and CDR2 SMNVEV (reference sequence). The CDR3 totals 13 residues. The CDR3 is CASSFSRAYEQYF. CDR3 nucleotides: TGTGCCAGCAGTTTTTCCCGGGCCTACGAGCAGTACTTC.

The table lists this clonotype with a few counts. The chain couples TRBV7-9 to TRBJ1-1; the match to TRBD1 covers 12 bases. V lost 8 bases and J lost 10; bases outside the gene matches: 20. From germline, CDR1 is SEHNR and CDR2 FQNEAQ (reference sequence). CDR3 size: 17 residues. The CDR3 region is CASFGTGGTGAGHGAFF. As DNA, the CDR3 is TGTGCCAGCTTTGGGACAGGGGGCACCGGCGCAGGGCACGGAGCTTTCTTT.

There are a few counts of this clonotype. The chain uses TRBV25-1 and TRBJ1-1; 11 nucleotides align to TRBD1. The ends lost 5 bases at V and 8 bases at J; junction bases unmatched: 13. CDR3 length: 16 residues. CDR1 MGHDK and CDR2 SYGVNS come from the germline V gene. Here the CDR3 reads CASSTRTGGSVGEAFF. The CDR3 region has the DNA TGTGCCAGCAGTACCAGGACAGGGGGCTCTGTAGGGGAAGCTTTCTTT.

This clonotype appeared a few times. The V and J genes are TRBV29-1 and TRBJ2-2; 10 bases map to TRBD1. CDR1 and CDR2 from the germline V gene are SQVTM and ANQGSEA. The CDR3 runs 15 residues. After removal of 6 bases from V and 2 bases from J, the junction contained 6 bases not matched to a gene. CDR3 sequence reads: CSVLGTGVNTGELFF. As DNA, the CDR3 is TGCAGCGTCCTAGGGACAGGGGTAAACACCGGGGAGCTGTTTTTT.

There are a few counts of this clonotype. CDR3 amino acids: CASSLFPSTYEQYF. The CDR3 DNA reads as TGTGCCAGCAGTTTGTTCCCTAGCACCTACGAGCAGTACTTC. This sequence joins TRBV28 and TRBJ2-7; maybe TRBD2 (5 bases). CDR1 and CDR2 from the germline V gene are MDHEN and SYDVKM. The CDR3 covers 14 residues. V gave up 3 bases and J gave up 2 bases, with 11 bases separating them. The whole variable domain, filled in from reference TRBV28 and TRBJ2-7, reads DVKVTQSSRYLVKRTGEKVFLECVQDMDHENMFWYRQDPGLGLRLIYFSYDVKMKEKGDIPEGYSVSREKKERFSLILESASTNQTSMYLCASSLFPSTYEQYFGPGTRLTVT.

In this sample, this clonotype turned up many times. The V call is TRBV21-1, the J call TRBJ1-1; TRBD1, the D gene given by the table, was not confirmed from the DNA. TRBV21-1 is a documented pseudogene. This CDR3 comprises 15 residues. Here the CDR3 DNA reads TGTGCCAGCAGCAAAGGGACAGGGGTGAACACTGAAGCTTTCTTT. This translates into CASSKGTGVNTEAFF.

This clonotype has ten or more counts. CDR3 protein: CASQQVVNTEAFF. DNA of the CDR3: TGTGCCAGCCAGCAAGTAGTGAACACTGAAGCTTTCTTT. The chain joins TRBV9 to TRBJ1-1; D unresolved. Germline V gene data show CDR1 as SGDLS and CDR2 as YYNGEE. V lost 7 bases and J 0 bases, leaving 10 bases between the germline ends. CDR3 size: 13 residues.

This clonotype was found a few times. The chain carries TRBV21-1 and TRBJ2-2; TRBD2 is taken as the D call from the table, unchecked against the DNA. TRBV21-1 is a known pseudogene. The CDR3 is made up of 17 amino acids. The chain's CDR3 is CASKELGLAENTGELFF. DNA of the CDR3: TGTGCCAGCAAAGAACTGGGACTAGCGGAGAACACCGGGGAGCTGTTTTTT.